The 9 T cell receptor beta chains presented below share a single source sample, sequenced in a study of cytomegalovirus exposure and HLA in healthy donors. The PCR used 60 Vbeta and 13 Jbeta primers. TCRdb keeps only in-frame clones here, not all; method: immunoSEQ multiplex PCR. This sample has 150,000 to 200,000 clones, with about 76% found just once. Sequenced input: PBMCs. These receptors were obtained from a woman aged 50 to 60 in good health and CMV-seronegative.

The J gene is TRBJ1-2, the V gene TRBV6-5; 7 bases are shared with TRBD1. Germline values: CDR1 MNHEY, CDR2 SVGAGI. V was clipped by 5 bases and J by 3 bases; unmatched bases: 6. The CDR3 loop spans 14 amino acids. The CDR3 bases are TGTGCCAGCAGTCCGAGGACAGGACACTATGGCTACACCTTC. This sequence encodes CASSPRTGHYGYTF.

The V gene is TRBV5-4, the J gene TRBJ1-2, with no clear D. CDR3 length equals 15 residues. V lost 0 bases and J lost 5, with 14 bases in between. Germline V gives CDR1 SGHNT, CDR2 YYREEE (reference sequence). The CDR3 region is CASSLGATSDYGYTF. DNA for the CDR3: TGTGCCAGCAGCTTGGGGGCCACATCGGATTATGGCTACACCTTC.

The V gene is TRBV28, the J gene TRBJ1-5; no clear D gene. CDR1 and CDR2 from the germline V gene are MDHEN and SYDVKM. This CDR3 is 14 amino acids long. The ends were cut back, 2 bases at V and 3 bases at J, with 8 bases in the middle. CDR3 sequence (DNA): TGTGCCAGCAGTTTAGTGGCAGTCAATCAGCCCCAGCATTTT. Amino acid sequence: CASSLVAVNQPQHF.

The CDR3 here is CASSSSGQGASGANVLTF. In DNA, the CDR3 is TGTGCCAGCAGCTCCAGTGGACAGGGGGCGTCGGGGGCCAACGTCCTGACTTTC. The chain joins TRBV7-3 to TRBJ2-6, with TRBD1 identical over 11 bases. The CDR3 spans 18 residues. V trimming: 4 bases; J trimming: 4 bases; junction bases outside the gene matches: 9. Germline V gene data show CDR1 as SGHTA and CDR2 as FQGTGA.

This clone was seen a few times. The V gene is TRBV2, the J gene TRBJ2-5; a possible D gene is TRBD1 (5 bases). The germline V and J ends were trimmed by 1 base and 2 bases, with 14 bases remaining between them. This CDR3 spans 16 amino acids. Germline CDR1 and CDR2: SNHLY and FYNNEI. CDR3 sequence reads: CASSEEGIRIQETQYF. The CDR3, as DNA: TGTGCCAGCAGTGAAGAGGGGATAAGGATACAAGAGACCCAGTACTTC.

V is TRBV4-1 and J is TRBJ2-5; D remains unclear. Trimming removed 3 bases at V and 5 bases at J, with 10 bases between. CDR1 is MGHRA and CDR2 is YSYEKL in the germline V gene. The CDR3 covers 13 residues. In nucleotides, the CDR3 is TGCGCCAGCAGCCACGGCACAGAGGAGACCCAGTACTTC. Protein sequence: CASSHGTEETQYF.

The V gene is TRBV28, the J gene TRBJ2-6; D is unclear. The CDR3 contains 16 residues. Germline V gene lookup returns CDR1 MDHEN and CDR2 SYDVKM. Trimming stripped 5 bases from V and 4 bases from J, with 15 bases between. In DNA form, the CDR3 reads TGTGCCAGCAGTCTCTGGCAGGCCGCGGGGGCCAACGTCCTGACTTTC. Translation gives CASSLWQAAGANVLTF.

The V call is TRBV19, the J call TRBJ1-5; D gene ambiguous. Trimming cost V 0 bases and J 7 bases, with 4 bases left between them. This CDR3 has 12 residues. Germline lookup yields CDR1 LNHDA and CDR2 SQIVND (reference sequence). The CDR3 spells CASSIDLQPQHF. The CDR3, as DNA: TGTGCCAGTAGTATAGATCTCCAGCCCCAGCATTTT.

The CDR3, as DNA: TGTGCCAGTGGCCCAGGGACAGGGACGTCGGATGAGCAGTTCTTC. Residues: CASGPGTGTSDEQFF. This rearrangement joins TRBV7-9 to TRBJ2-1; 9 bases line up with TRBD1. This CDR3 is built from 15 residues. In germline, CDR1 is SEHNR, CDR2 FQNEAQ (reference sequence). V lost 9 bases and J lost 8; bases outside the gene matches: 14. The entire variable domain, with the rest obtained from reference TRBV7-9 and TRBJ2-1, is as follows: DTGVSQNPRHKITKRGQNVTFRCDPISEHNRLYWYRQTLGQGPEFLTYFQNEAQLEKSRLLSDRFSAERPKGSFSTLEIQRTEQGDSAMYLCASGPGTGTSDEQFFGPGTRLTVL.